This T cell receptor beta chain was found in a study of vaccination effects on CD4 cells after COVID-19. TCRdb keeps only in-frame clones here, not all; method: immunoSEQ multiplex PCR. This sample has 25,000 to 30,000 clones; around 75% occur once, and the top ten carry approximately 23%. On this clone itself: The antigen is undetermined.

Trimming removed 4 bases from V and 6 bases from J, with 13 bases in between. The germline CDR1 and CDR2 sequences are SQVTM and ANQGSEA. The CDR3 loop spans 13 amino acids. ViraFEST assay sequencing came after antigen-specific CD4+ T cells were expanded with viral peptide pools. Following 10 days of culture, CD4+ T cells were isolated. Having tested negative for nucleocapsid antibodies, the vaccine recipients showed no prior SARS-CoV-2 infection. V gene TRBV29-1 combines with J gene TRBJ1-5, with D perhaps matching TRBD1 (5 bases). The starting material was CD4+ T cells from PBMCs cultured with HCoV-NL63 spike peptides, obtained before COVID-19 vaccination. This TCR was recovered from a human donor who received a COVID-19 vaccine. CDR3 residues: CSVVVGGGQPQHF. The DNA of the CDR3 is TGCAGCGTTGTTGTGGGGGGAGGTCAGCCCCAGCATTTT.